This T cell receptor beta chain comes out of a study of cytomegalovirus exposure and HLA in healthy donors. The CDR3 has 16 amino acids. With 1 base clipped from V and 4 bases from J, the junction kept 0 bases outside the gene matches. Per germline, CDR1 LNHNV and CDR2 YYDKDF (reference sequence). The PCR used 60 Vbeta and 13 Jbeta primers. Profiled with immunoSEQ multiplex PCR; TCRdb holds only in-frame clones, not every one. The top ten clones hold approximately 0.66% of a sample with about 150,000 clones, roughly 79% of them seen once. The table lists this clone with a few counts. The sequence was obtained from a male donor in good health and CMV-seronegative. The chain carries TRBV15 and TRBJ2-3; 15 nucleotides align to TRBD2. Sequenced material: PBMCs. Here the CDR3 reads CATSRGTSGGADTQYF. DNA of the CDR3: TGTGCCACCAGCAGAGGGACTAGCGGGGGGGCAGATACGCAGTATTTT.